The 2 T cell receptor beta chains in this list originate from one sample, sequenced in a study of technical replicates of blood from a handful of donors. The data were produced by immunoSEQ multiplex PCR, yet TCRdb's version contains in-frame clones alone and is incomplete. The repertoire holds around 100,000 clones, over 95% seen once, with approximately 0.2% in the top ten. Specimen: T cells isolated from PBMCs. These receptors all come from a human donor in good health.

The chain is built from TRBV30 and TRBJ2-3, with a possible D match to TRBD1 (6 bases). The CDR3 is made up of 12 amino acids. Germline V lookup: CDR1 GTSNPN, CDR2 SVGIG (reference sequence). V dropped 3 bases and J dropped 5 bases, with 9 bases sitting between them. DNA of the CDR3: TGTGCCTGGAGCTGGGGGCAAGATACGCAGTATTTT. Translating gives CAWSWGQDTQYF.

The CDR3 region is CASSSGTGKIGELFF. The CDR3 DNA reads as TGTGCCAGCAGCTCCGGGACAGGGAAAATCGGGGAGCTGTTTTTT. The V call is TRBV7-6, the J call TRBJ2-2, with 9 nucleotides matching TRBD1. This CDR3 comprises 15 residues. The germline V gene encodes CDR1 SGHVS and CDR2 FNYEAQ. The J segment lost 7 bases and the V segment lost 4 bases, leaving 7 bases of the junction unmatched.